Listed below are T cell receptor beta chains from one sample, sequenced in a study of cytomegalovirus exposure and HLA in healthy donors. Repertoires were generated with immunoSEQ multiplex PCR, while TCRdb's copy carries only in-frame clones and drops some. This table holds about 220,000 clones, approximately 83% found once. The sample was PBMCs. Receptors were obtained from a boy between 2 and 10 years old in good health and CMV-seronegative. Both conserved end residues are part of each CDR3. D genes are given only for firm matches. Not all rows give a size; the values are once, few, many and, for expanded clones, a class.

TRBV2	NA	16	NA	TRBJ2-3	CASSERDGWITDTQYF	TGTGCCAGCAGTGAGCGCGACGGGTGGATCACAGATACGCAGTATTTT
TRBV5-5	TRBD1	13	NA	TRBJ2-7	CASSPGGSYEQYF	TGTGCCAGCAGCCCAGGGGGCTCCTACGAGCAGTACTTC
TRBV27	NA	14	NA	TRBJ1-5	CASSIRGGNQPQHF	TGTGCCAGCAGTATTAGGGGTGGCAATCAGCCCCAGCATTTT
TRBV18	NA	16	NA	TRBJ1-1	CASSGAGPPSNTEAFF	TGTGCCAGCTCTGGGGCGGGACCGCCCTCGAACACTGAAGCTTTCTTT
TRBV5-5	TRBD1	14	NA	TRBJ1-2	CASSLDWTGGASTF	TGTGCCAGCAGCTTGGATTGGACAGGGGGCGCCTCCACCTTC
TRBV28	TRBD1	14	once	TRBJ1-2	CASSRRTGGKSYTF	TGTGCCAGCAGTCGACGGACAGGGGGAAAGAGCTACACCTTC
TRBV15	NA	15	NA	TRBJ2-3	CATSRDGGLRDTQYF	TGTGCCACCAGCAGAGACGGCGGACTCAGGGATACGCAGTATTTT
TRBV19	NA	15	NA	TRBJ1-5	CASSSGQHFNQPQHF	TGTGCCAGTAGTTCCGGACAGCACTTCAATCAGCCCCAGCATTTT
TRBV25-1	NA	15	NA	TRBJ2-1	CASSELQQTYNEQFF	TGTGCCAGCAGTGAATTACAGCAAACCTACAATGAGCAGTTCTTC
TRBV6-1	TRBD1	15	few	TRBJ1-1	CASSDRGAMNTEAFF	TGTGCCAGCAGTGACAGGGGGGCCATGAACACTGAAGCTTTCTTT
TRBV12-5	TRBD1	14	NA	TRBJ2-7	CASGTGQVMSEQYF	TGTGCTAGTGGTACCGGACAGGTAATGAGTGAGCAGTACTTC
TRBV5-6	NA	15	NA	TRBJ2-1	CASSFNTGLHNEQFF	TGTGCCAGCAGCTTTAACACAGGGCTACACAATGAGCAGTTCTTC
TRBV6-6	NA	13	NA	TRBJ2-5	CASKNREQETQYF	TGTGCCAGCAAAAACAGGGAACAAGAGACCCAGTACTTC
TRBV5-4	TRBD1	14	NA	TRBJ1-1	CASSLLQGNTEAFF	TGTGCCAGCAGCTTACTACAGGGGAATACTGAAGCTTTCTTT
TRBV7-9	TRBD2	13	NA	TRBJ2-7	CASTGLADYEQYF	TGTGCCAGCACAGGACTAGCGGACTACGAGCAGTACTTC
TRBV6-5	TRBD1	15	NA	TRBJ1-1	CASSYGTGVGTEAFF	TGTGCCAGCAGTTACGGGACAGGGGTGGGCACTGAAGCTTTCTTT
TRBV7-9	NA	16	NA	TRBJ2-5	CASSLAEGAAVHSQYF	TGTGCCAGCAGCTTAGCGGAGGGGGCCGCTGTTCATTCCCAGTACTTC
TRBV27	NA	15	NA	TRBJ1-2	CASSFQGRAGYGYTF	TGTGCCAGCAGTTTCCAGGGCAGGGCTGGGTATGGCTACACCTTC
TRBV7-9	TRBD1	16	once	TRBJ2-1	CASSPTTGFSHNEQFF	TGTGCCAGCAGCCCAACGACAGGGTTCTCCCACAATGAGCAGTTCTTC
TRBV4-1	TRBD1	16	once	TRBJ1-1	CASSQWTGTENTEAFF	TGCGCCAGCAGCCAATGGACAGGGACGGAGAACACTGAAGCTTTCTTT
TRBV6-5	NA	13	NA	TRBJ2-5	CASRAGGGETQYF	TGTGCCAGCAGGGCGGGCGGTGGGGAGACCCAGTACTTC
TRBV7-9	NA	13	few	TRBJ1-2	CASSQGGADGYTF	TGTGCCAGCAGCCAAGGAGGCGCAGATGGCTACACCTTC
TRBV27	NA	13	few	TRBJ2-7	CASSATGPYEQYF	TGTGCCAGCAGTGCGACAGGCCCCTACGAGCAGTACTTC
TRBV6-1	NA	14	NA	TRBJ2-7	CASSEGFQGGEQYF	TGTGCCAGCAGTGAAGGATTCCAGGGGGGAGAGCAGTACTTC
TRBV18	TRBD2	15	NA	TRBJ2-3	CASSTTQGGPGTQYF	TGTGCCAGCTCAACAACTCAGGGAGGGCCGGGCACGCAGTATTTT
TRBV29-1	TRBD2	18	NA	TRBJ2-3	CSVEEWRGSGGSTDTQYF	TGCAGCGTTGAAGAGTGGCGGGGTAGCGGGGGGAGCACAGATACGCAGTATTTT
TRBV11-1	NA	14	NA	TRBJ2-1	CASSLVRGDYEQFF	TGTGCCAGCAGCTTAGTCCGGGGAGACTATGAGCAGTTCTTC
TRBV4-2	TRBD1	16	NA	TRBJ1-2	CASSQDQGQGAGGYTF	TGTGCCAGCAGCCAAGATCAGGGACAGGGGGCAGGAGGCTACACCTTC
TRBV30	NA	13	NA	TRBJ1-2	CAWRGTGGWGYTF	TGTGCCTGGAGGGGGACGGGGGGCTGGGGCTACACCTTC
TRBV5-8	TRBD2	14	NA	TRBJ2-7	CASSTLAGVREQYF	TGTGCCAGCAGCACCCTAGCGGGAGTGCGCGAGCAGTACTTC